This T cell receptor beta chain was sequenced for a study of memory CD4+ T cells and cytomegalovirus serostatus. Overall study: Donors were healthy Belgian adults, 9 or 10 CMV seropositive and 24 seronegative.

Single viable CD3+CD4+CD8-CD45RO+ cells were sorted as the memory CD4+ T cells. Data came from immunoSEQ multiplex PCR; TCRdb stores just in-frame clones and leaves some out. Of more than 40,000 clones listed, about three quarters are singletons. In germline, CDR1 is MNHEY, CDR2 SVGAGI. The CDR3 has 14 amino acids. V lost 7 bases and J 4 bases, leaving 16 bases between the germline ends. This clonotype was sampled from an adult in good health and CMV-seronegative. The sample comprised memory CD4+ T cells from blood. The V call is TRBV6-5, the J call TRBJ1-2; D may be TRBD1 (6 bases). The CDR3 loop is CASTSGGGSYGYTF. The CDR3 DNA reads TGTGCCAGCACCTCTGGAGGGGGGTCCTATGGCTACACCTTC.